The clone carrying this T cell receptor (beta chain) was detected only once. The data belong to a study of T cell responses to AZD1222 COVID-19 vaccine. The CDR3 consists of 16 residues. CDR1 is SGHKS and CDR2 is YYEKEE in the germline V gene (reference sequence). The V and J ends lost 2 bases and 2 bases respectively, with 11 bases between them. Only in-frame clones appear in the TCRdb table, and some are missing; sequencing was by immunoSEQ multiplex PCR. The table has around 140,000 clones, about 91% seen once. The V call is TRBV5-5, the J call TRBJ1-6; tentative D call: TRBD1 (5 bases). The source material was peripheral blood, sampled on day 0 of AZD1222 vaccination. This TCR was sampled from an adult in good health. The CDR3 reads CASSFEGRTYNSPLHF. In DNA form, the CDR3 reads TGTGCCAGCAGCTTTGAGGGACGGACCTATAATTCACCCCTCCACTTT.